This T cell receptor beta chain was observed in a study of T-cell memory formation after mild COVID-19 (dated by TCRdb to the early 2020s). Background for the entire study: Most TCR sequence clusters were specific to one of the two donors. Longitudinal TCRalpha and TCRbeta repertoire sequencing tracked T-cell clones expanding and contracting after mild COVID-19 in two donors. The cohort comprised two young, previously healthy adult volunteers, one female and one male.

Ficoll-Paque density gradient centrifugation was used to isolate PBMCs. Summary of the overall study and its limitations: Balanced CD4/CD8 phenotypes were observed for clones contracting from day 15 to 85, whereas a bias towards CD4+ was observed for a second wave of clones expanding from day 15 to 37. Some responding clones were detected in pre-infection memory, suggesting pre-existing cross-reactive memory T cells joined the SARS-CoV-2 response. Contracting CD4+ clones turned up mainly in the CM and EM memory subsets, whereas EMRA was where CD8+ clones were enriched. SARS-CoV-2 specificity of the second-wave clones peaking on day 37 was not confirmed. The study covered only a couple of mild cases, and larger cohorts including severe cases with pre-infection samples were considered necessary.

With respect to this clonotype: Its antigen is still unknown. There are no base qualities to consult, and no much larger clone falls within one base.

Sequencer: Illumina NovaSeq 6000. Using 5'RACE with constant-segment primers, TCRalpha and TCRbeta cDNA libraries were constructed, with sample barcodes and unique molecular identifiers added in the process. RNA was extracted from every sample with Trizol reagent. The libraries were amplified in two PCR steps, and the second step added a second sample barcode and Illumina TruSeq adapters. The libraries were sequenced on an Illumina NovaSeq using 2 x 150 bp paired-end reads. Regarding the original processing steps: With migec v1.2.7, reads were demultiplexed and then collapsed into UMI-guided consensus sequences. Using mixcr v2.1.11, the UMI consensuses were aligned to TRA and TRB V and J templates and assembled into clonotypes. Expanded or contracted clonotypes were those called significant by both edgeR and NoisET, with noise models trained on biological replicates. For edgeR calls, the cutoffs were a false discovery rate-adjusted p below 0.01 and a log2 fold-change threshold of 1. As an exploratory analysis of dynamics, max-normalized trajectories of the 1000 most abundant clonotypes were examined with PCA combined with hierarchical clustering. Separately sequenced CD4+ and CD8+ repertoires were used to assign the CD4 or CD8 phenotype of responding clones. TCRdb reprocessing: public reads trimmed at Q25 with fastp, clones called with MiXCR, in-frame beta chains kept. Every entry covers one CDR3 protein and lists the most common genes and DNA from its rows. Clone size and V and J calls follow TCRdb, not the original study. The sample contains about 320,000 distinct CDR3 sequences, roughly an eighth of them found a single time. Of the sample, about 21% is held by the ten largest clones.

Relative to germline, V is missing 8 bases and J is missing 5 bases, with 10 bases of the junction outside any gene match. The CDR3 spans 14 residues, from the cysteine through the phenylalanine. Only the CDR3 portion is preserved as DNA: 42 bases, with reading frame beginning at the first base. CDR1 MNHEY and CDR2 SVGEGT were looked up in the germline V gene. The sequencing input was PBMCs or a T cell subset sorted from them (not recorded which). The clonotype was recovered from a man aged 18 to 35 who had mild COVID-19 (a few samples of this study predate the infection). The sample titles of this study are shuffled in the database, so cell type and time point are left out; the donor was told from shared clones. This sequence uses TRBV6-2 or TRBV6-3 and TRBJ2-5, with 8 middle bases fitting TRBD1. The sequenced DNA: TGTGCCAGCGGGCCCTCAGGGGGCCGGGAGACCCAGTACTTC. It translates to CASGPSGGRETQYF.